This T cell receptor (beta chain) comes out of a study of T cells in Graves' hyperthyroidism and ophthalmopathy. General study points: Most clonotypes that expanded in the thyroid above 0.001 also showed up in blood.

For this clonotype: The antigen is unknown.

Amplified regions were TCR beta CDR3 sequences from RNA transcripts. Primed by the HTBI set, a first-round RT-PCR was run on the TCR CDR3. One entry per CDR3 protein, called by TCRdb with MiXCR from the multiplex PCR reads. This table holds 250,000 to 300,000 distinct CDR3 sequences, 13% to 15% found once. This sequence originates from a woman aged 40 to 50 with Graves' hyperthyroidism that later progressed to Graves' ophthalmopathy. Sequenced input: blood.

In nucleotides, the CDR3 is TGTGCCAGCAGCTGGGGGGGGTGGGGGTCTCCTTCCTACGAGCAGTACTTC. Translated: CASSWGGWGSPSYEQYF. The chain links TRBV7-9 to TRBJ2-7; TRBD2 aligns across 7 bases. CDR3 length equals 17 residues. In germline, CDR1 is SEHNR, CDR2 FQNEAQ (reference sequence). The trim removed 4 bases at V and 1 base at J, leaving 13 bases unmatched.